Listed below are T cell receptor beta chains from one sample, sequenced in a study of T cell responses to AZD1222 COVID-19 vaccine. The repertoire was sequenced with immunoSEQ multiplex PCR; TCRdb's copy has only in-frame clones and lacks some. The table includes 150,000 to 200,000 clones, 94% detected once. This material consisted of peripheral blood, taken on day 0 of AZD1222 vaccination. The receptors were gathered from an adult in good health. The CDR3 runs from the conserved cysteine through the conserved F or W. A D gene is named only where the DNA matches it firmly. Some rows mark clone size as missing; the rest say once, few, many or name a class of expanded clone.

DNA,CDR3,D,V,size,J
TGTGCCAGCAGCTTAGCCCGTCCCGGGAGGACTGAAGCTTTCTTT,CASSLARPGRTEAFF,NA,TRBV7-8,NA,TRBJ1-1
TGTGCCAGCGTAACCGGGACAGGGAGTTACGAGCAGTACTTC,CASVTGTGSYEQYF,TRBD1,TRBV2,NA,TRBJ2-7
TGTGCCAGCAGCGGAGGGGACAGGGAGCAGTACTTC,CASSGGDREQYF,TRBD1,TRBV7-8,once,TRBJ2-7
TGTGCCAGCAGCCCCCAGGGGGCTACAGATACGCAGTATTTT,CASSPQGATDTQYF,TRBD1,TRBV5-4,NA,TRBJ2-3
TGTGCCAGCTCGGCTAGCGGGAGGGCCGGTAATGAGCAGTTCTTC,CASSASGRAGNEQFF,TRBD2,TRBV28,once,TRBJ2-1
TGTGCCAGCAGTGAAGGTGAGTGGACTGAAGCTTTCTTT,CASSEGEWTEAFF,NA,TRBV6-1,NA,TRBJ1-1
TGTGCCAGCAGCCAAGCAGGGGCCGGGGAGCTGTTTTTT,CASSQAGAGELFF,NA,TRBV3-1/TRBV3-2,NA,TRBJ2-2
TGTGCCAGCAGCACTCCCGGGACAGGCGTTGGCTACACCTTC,CASSTPGTGVGYTF,TRBD1,TRBV3-1/TRBV3-2,NA,TRBJ1-2
TGTGCCAGCAGCTTGAGAGGCGGGGCCAGGGATACGCAGTATTTT,CASSLRGGARDTQYF,NA,TRBV5-4,NA,TRBJ2-3
TGTGCCAGCAGCTTAACCCCTCGGGTGACATCCTACAATGAGCAGTTCTTC,CASSLTPRVTSYNEQFF,NA,TRBV7-8,NA,TRBJ2-1
TGTGCCAGCAGCCGACAGGGGGCGCTGGGGCAGCCCCAGCATTTT,CASSRQGALGQPQHF,TRBD1,TRBV7-9,NA,TRBJ1-5
TGTGCCAGCAGTGAGTTAGAGCTGCATCAGCCCCAGCATTTT,CASSELELHQPQHF,NA,TRBV2,NA,TRBJ1-5
TGTGCCAGCAGCGACCGGGACAGGGGGCGTTCGGACACTGAAGCTTTCTTT,CASSDRDRGRSDTEAFF,TRBD1,TRBV7-9,NA,TRBJ1-1
TGTGCCAGCAGTGCCGGGTCCTCTAGTCGTAATGGCTACACCTTC,CASSAGSSSRNGYTF,NA,TRBV6-4,NA,TRBJ1-2
TGTGCCAGCAGCGTAGGAATCCAGGGGACTAGCGGGAGTGGTCGGGTTTTAACAGATACGCAGTATTTT,CASSVGIQGTSGSGRVLTDTQYF,TRBD2,TRBV9,NA,TRBJ2-3
TGTGCCAGCAGCCCCCTTTTGGAGACCCAGTACTTC,CASSPLLETQYF,NA,TRBV3-1/TRBV3-2,NA,TRBJ2-5
TGTGCCATCAGTCAGGAGGTTTCGGGTACGCAGTATTTT,CAISQEVSGTQYF,NA,TRBV10-3,NA,TRBJ2-3
TGTGCCAGCAGCCGAGTGGGGGAGCCCTATGGCTACACCTTC,CASSRVGEPYGYTF,NA,TRBV11-2,once,TRBJ1-2
TGTGCCACCAGTGACACCCGGGACAGGGGAGGCAGTGGGGCCAACGTCCTGACTTTC,CATSDTRDRGGSGANVLTF,TRBD1,TRBV24-1,once,TRBJ2-6
TGTGCCAGTAGTATCAGCCTAGCGAGAACCTACGAGCAGTACTTC,CASSISLARTYEQYF,NA,TRBV19,NA,TRBJ2-7
TGTGCCAGCAGCCAAGACCTTCGCAGGGGGGGAGCTTTCTTT,CASSQDLRRGGAFF,TRBD1,TRBV3-1/TRBV3-2,NA,TRBJ1-1
TGTGCCAGCAGTCCTACTCGGCAGGGGATGAACACTGAAGCTTTCTTT,CASSPTRQGMNTEAFF,NA,TRBV27,NA,TRBJ1-1
TGCGCCAGCAGCGAGGGGACTCACGATGGAAACACCATATATTTT,CASSEGTHDGNTIYF,NA,TRBV5-1,NA,TRBJ1-3
TGTGCCAGCAGCCAAGATCCGACTAGCGGGACGAAGGAGTACTTC,CASSQDPTSGTKEYF,TRBD2,TRBV4-2,NA,TRBJ2-7
TGTGCCAGCAGCCCAAGTCCCGGGACAAGGTCCTACGAGCAGTACTTC,CASSPSPGTRSYEQYF,NA,TRBV5-6,NA,TRBJ2-7
TGCGCCAGCAGCACGGGCCGGGGGTACACAGATACGCAGTATTTT,CASSTGRGYTDTQYF,NA,TRBV5-1,NA,TRBJ2-3
TGTGCCAGTACACCAGGGGCAGATACGCAGTATTTT,CASTPGADTQYF,NA,TRBV25-1,NA,TRBJ2-3
TGTGCCAGCAGCTTAGATACAGGCTTCTATGGCTACACCTTC,CASSLDTGFYGYTF,NA,TRBV7-2,NA,TRBJ1-2
TGTGCCAGCAGTTCCGGGACAGTCCCATACACCGGGGAGCTGTTTTTT,CASSSGTVPYTGELFF,TRBD1,TRBV25-1,NA,TRBJ2-2
TGCAGCGTCGCAAACGGACCTCAAGCTTTCTTT,CSVANGPQAFF,NA,TRBV29-1,NA,TRBJ1-1
TGTGCCAGCAGTTATGATTGGCAGGAAGGACTCTATGGCTACACCTTC,CASSYDWQEGLYGYTF,NA,TRBV6-5,NA,TRBJ1-2
TGTGCCAGCAGCCCTATAGGGACAGGGTTCCCTGAAGCTTTCTTT,CASSPIGTGFPEAFF,TRBD1,TRBV27,NA,TRBJ1-1
TGTGCCAGCTCACCACGGTCCTCGAAATTATTGGGTTGGAACACTGAAGCTTTCTTT,CASSPRSSKLLGWNTEAFF,NA,TRBV18,NA,TRBJ1-1
TGTGCCAGCAGTCGCCAGTACCCTGAAGCTTTCTTT,CASSRQYPEAFF,NA,TRBV14,once,TRBJ1-1
TGTGCCAGCAGCTCCTTAGCGGGATTCACAGATACGCAGTATTTT,CASSSLAGFTDTQYF,TRBD2,TRBV5-8,NA,TRBJ2-3
TGTGCCAGCAATCACTTCAGGAGCGATACGCAGTATTTT,CASNHFRSDTQYF,NA,TRBV6-5,NA,TRBJ2-3
TGTGCCAGCAGTTCTTACAGGGCGACTGAAGCTTTCTTT,CASSSYRATEAFF,NA,TRBV28,NA,TRBJ1-1
TGTGCCAGCAGCCCTTTCGGGGGGCTTGACACCGGGGAGCTGTTTTTT,CASSPFGGLDTGELFF,NA,TRBV7-3,NA,TRBJ2-2
TGTGCCAGCACGGCCCCAGGCGGACCTAACACAGATACGCAGTATTTT,CASTAPGGPNTDTQYF,NA,TRBV28,NA,TRBJ2-3
TGTGCCAGCAGCCCGAACAGGGTTGAAGCTTTCTTT,CASSPNRVEAFF,NA,TRBV7-8,NA,TRBJ1-1
TGTGCCAGCAGTCCGATGCTAAGGGAGACCCAGTACTTC,CASSPMLRETQYF,NA,TRBV6-5,NA,TRBJ2-5
TGTGCCAGCAGCCCCCAGGGACAGGGAGGGACTGAAGCTTTCTTT,CASSPQGQGGTEAFF,TRBD1,TRBV9,NA,TRBJ1-1
TGTGCCAGCAGGCTAACAGGGGATTACACCTTC,CASRLTGDYTF,TRBD1,TRBV12-3/TRBV12-4,NA,TRBJ1-2
TGTGCCAGCAGTGAGGGACAGGGGACTAATGAAAAACTGTTTTTT,CASSEGQGTNEKLFF,TRBD1,TRBV6-4,NA,TRBJ1-4
TGTGCCAGTAGTACCAGCCTGACAGCCGTCACCTTC,CASSTSLTAVTF,NA,TRBV19,NA,TRBJ1-2
TGTGCCAGCAGCTTAATCAAGGATTCACCCCTCCACTTT,CASSLIKDSPLHF,NA,TRBV7-9,NA,TRBJ1-6
TGCGCCAGCAGCATAGGGACAGTCCAAGAGACCCAGTACTTC,CASSIGTVQETQYF,TRBD1,TRBV5-1,NA,TRBJ2-5
TGTGCCAGCAGCTTAGGAGGGGAGACCACTGAAGCTTTCTTT,CASSLGGETTEAFF,NA,TRBV7-9,NA,TRBJ1-1
TGTGCCACCAGCAGAAGTCGGACAGATACGCAGTATTTT,CATSRSRTDTQYF,NA,TRBV15,NA,TRBJ2-3
TGTGCCTGGAGCGCGAAGGGAAACATTCAGTACTTC,CAWSAKGNIQYF,NA,TRBV30,NA,TRBJ2-4
TGTGCCAGCAGTGAACCTGCGAACGGGGGAAATGAAAAACTGTTTTTT,CASSEPANGGNEKLFF,NA,TRBV2,NA,TRBJ1-4
TGTGCCAGTAGTATAGAGAGCCTCAAGGGGCTCTCGCATCAGCCCCAGCATTTT,CASSIESLKGLSHQPQHF,NA,TRBV19,few,TRBJ1-5
TGTGCCACCAGCGGGGGGGGTCCGCCCCAGCATTTT,CATSGGGPPQHF,NA,TRBV15,NA,TRBJ1-5
TGTGCCAGCTCCCAGACGGTTGAGAACACTGAAGCTTTCTTT,CASSQTVENTEAFF,NA,TRBV18,NA,TRBJ1-1